This entry describes one T cell receptor beta chain. Its antigen is not identified. Sequencing was performed with immunoSEQ multiplex PCR; in TCRdb, only in-frame clones are kept and a portion is missing. The sample gives under 1,100,000 clones, approximately 80% of which show up once; 0.55% to 0.7% is in the top ten. The sample belongs to a study of shared clonotypes between healthy human individuals. Overall study context: There were three CD4 naive, three CD4 memory, two CD8 naive and one CD8 memory plates per donor.

The study's findings and limits: Clonotypes that were shared across a few donors made up around 4.6% of naive CD4 clonotypes.

The investigators split CD4+ cells into a CD45RA+ naive subset and a CD45RA-negative memory subset. Deletions cut 8 bases from V and 2 bases from J, with 14 bases between. The germline CDR1 and CDR2 sequences are MDHEN and SYDVKM. The CDR3 extends over 14 amino acids. The chain is built from TRBV28 and TRBJ2-3; perhaps TRBD2 as D (5 bases). The sequenced sample consisted of memory CD4+ T cells from PBMCs. Subset defined: CD45RA-negative fraction. The clonotype comes from a man aged 18 to 35 in good health. Some clones in this sample may be carry-over from other donors' samples. CDR3 residues: CASQGGRDTDTQYF. CDR3 DNA: TGTGCCAGCCAAGGCGGGCGCGACACAGATACGCAGTATTTT.